Below, one T cell receptor (beta chain) is given with its context. This receptor's antigen is unknown. No base quality information exists; no much larger clone differs at one position. This sample is part of a study of blood T cell repertoires in COVID-19 (dated by TCRdb to the early 2020s). Describing the broader study: Samples from collaborators originated in the United States, Italy and Spain and spanned both the acute and convalescent phases of COVID-19. The material from the prospective study consisted of cDNA or gDNA derived from T cells, B-cell-depleted T cells, or PBMCs. Where available, HLA class I and class II types were taken from metadata supplied by the sample provider and were not determined by assay-based typing. The repertoires were released in a freely available public database meant as a resource for research on the immune response to SARS-CoV-2. Samples came from the ongoing ImmuneRACE study (first 160 participants) plus 1,254 subjects from 6 global collaborators. A de-identified subject ID, COVID-19 status, age in years and sex were almost always included in the sample metadata. Subjects who had been exposed to COVID-19, were actively infected with it, or had recovered from it provided the deeply sampled blood TCRbeta repertoires that made up the dataset.

TCRbeta CDR3 regions were amplified from genomic DNA by means of the immunoSEQ Assay, a bias-controlled multiplex PCR. Concerning the study's data processing: The number of nucleated cells in each sample was estimated by amplification of reference gene primers within the assay. To quantify the absolute abundance of each unique TCRbeta CDR3 rearrangement, sequence reads were collapsed and filtered. For each sample, productive Simpson clonality was calculated as the square root of Simpson's diversity index across productive rearrangements. As stored in TCRdb, this immuneACCESS dataset retains in-frame rearrangements with V and J assigned. A fraction of the clones does not appear; measured against another copy, unresolved V genes explain less than half of the discrepancy, and the remainder lacks a known reason. For V, J and clone size, that table is used; D and trimming come from the DNA. The sample table contains 150,000 to 200,000 clones; only one count was recorded for around four fifths of them. The ten largest clones represent 10% to 15% of the sample.

From the cysteine through the phenylalanine, the CDR3 covers 13 amino acids. CDR3 DNA is the only sequence kept; it has 39 bases, read in frame from the first base. V lost 6 bases and J lost 0 bases; the stretch between them is 8 bases long. The CDR1 and CDR2 encoded by the germline V gene are SNHLY and FYNNEI. Samples from volunteer blood donors who had recovered from COVID-19 were contributed by a second Seattle source. Whole blood was collected in K2EDTA tubes by collaborating institutions according to the institutions' own protocols. For TCRbeta analysis, collaborator samples were shipped as frozen whole blood, as isolated PBMCs, or as DNA extracted from either sample type. What the work shows at the level of the full study, not this receptor alone: The quantity of clinical and demographic metadata differed by source and by participant and was supplied without curation.

The sequenced sample was peripheral blood. This receptor was taken from a man between 65 and 79 years old who had recovered from COVID-19. Rearrangement joined TRBV2 to TRBJ1-2; the D gene is unclear. DNA sequence: TGTGCCAGCAGGATAGAACCTAACTATGGCTACACCTTC. Protein translation: CASRIEPNYGYTF. The entire variable domain, with the stretches around the CDR3 drawn from the reference TRBV2 and TRBJ1-2 proteins, is EPEVTQTPSHQVTQMGQEVILRCVPISNHLYFYWYRQILGQKVEFLVSFYNNEISEKSEIFDDQFSVERPDGSNFTLKIRSTKLEDSAMYFCASRIEPNYGYTFGSGTRLTVV.